This TCR beta chain was recovered during a study of cytomegalovirus exposure and HLA in healthy donors. Turning to the study itself: Unique TCRs numbering roughly 80 million, obtained from HLA-typed donors, made up an early data release.

The primer mix had 60 Vbeta and 13 Jbeta primers. Sequenced by immunoSEQ multiplex PCR; TCRdb stores in-frame clones only, minus some. The data contain 150,000 to 200,000 clones, about 75% of them singletons. Regarding the study as a whole: Earlier analysis looked at TCR beta V segments, and most were productive about 90% or about 30% of the time.

The table lists this clone with a few counts. Its antigen is unknown. The CDR3 has 12 residues. The germline CDR1 and CDR2 sequences are MNHNY and SVGAGI (reference sequence). Trimming took 5 bases from V and 5 from J, leaving 9 bases between them. This clonotype originated in a male donor in good health and CMV-seronegative. Sequencing used PBMCs. The V and J genes are TRBV6-6 and TRBJ2-5; TRBD1 is a possible D gene (5 bases). CDR3 region: CASSGAGETQYF. The CDR3 DNA is TGTGCCAGCAGTGGGGCTGGGGAGACCCAGTACTTC.